Listed here are 5 T cell receptor beta chains from one sample, sequenced in a study of shared clonotypes between healthy human individuals (dated by TCRdb to the early 2020s). The library was prepared using the immunoSEQ multiplex PCR assay. The table comes from immuneACCESS by way of TCRdb, which keeps in-frame sequences with V and J called. Part of the clones is missing from these tables; in studies checked, under half for an unresolved V gene and the rest for unknown reasons. Recorded for this sample are about 2 million clones; roughly 95% of them occurred a single time. Approximately 0.13% of the sample goes to the ten largest clones. Sequenced material: naive CD4+ T cells sorted from blood. The cell subset or site label of this sample denotes: CD45RA+ positively selected. The receptors were sampled from a man aged 18 to 29 in good health.

V gene TRBV7-2 combines with J gene TRBJ1-6; 7 nucleotides align to TRBD1. The junction had 10 bases not matched to a gene; V was cut back by 5 bases and J by 9 bases. CDR1 SGHTA and CDR2 FQGNSA come from the germline V gene. The CDR3 spans 15 residues. Here the CDR3 reads CASSPRDSLGSPLHF. As DNA, the CDR3 is TGTGCCAGCAGCCCCCGGGACAGCCTAGGTTCACCCCTCCACTTT.

The chain is built from TRBV2 and TRBJ2-5; the match to TRBD1 covers 9 bases. Germline CDR1 reads SNHLY; CDR2 reads FYNNEI. This CDR3 comprises 13 residues. With 6 bases clipped from V and 5 bases from J, the junction kept 4 bases outside the gene matches. CDR3 DNA sequence: TGTGCCAGCAGGGGGACAGGGTGGGAGACCCAGTACTTC. This codes for CASRGTGWETQYF.

The chain links TRBV19 to TRBJ1-5; 8 nucleotides match TRBD1. The CDR3 length is 14 residues. Germline V lookup: CDR1 LNHDA, CDR2 SQIVND (reference sequence). The V segment lost 9 bases and the J segment 0 bases; nucleotides outside the gene matches: 4. In DNA, the CDR3 is TGTGCCAGCTACGGACAGGGTAGCAATCAGCCCCAGCATTTT. Translating it yields CASYGQGSNQPQHF.

The chain uses TRBV28 and TRBJ2-2, with D maybe TRBD1 (5 bases). Germline lookup yields CDR1 MDHEN and CDR2 SYDVKM. The CDR3 extends over 16 amino acids. The V gene lost 3 bases and the J gene lost 3 bases, with 14 bases spanning the gap. The chain's CDR3 is CASSLGLRADTGELFF. CDR3 DNA: TGTGCCAGCAGTTTGGGTCTCAGGGCCGACACCGGGGAGCTGTTTTTT.

The chain is built from TRBV15 and TRBJ2-7; the match to TRBD2 covers 7 bases. This CDR3 region has 15 residues. J was trimmed by 2 bases and V by 0 bases; bases with no gene match: 4. The germline gives CDR1 LNHNV, CDR2 YYDKDF (reference sequence). The CDR3 DNA follows: TGTGCCACCAGCAGAGATAGAACTAGCGCCTACGAGCAGTACTTC. It is translated as CATSRDRTSAYEQYF.